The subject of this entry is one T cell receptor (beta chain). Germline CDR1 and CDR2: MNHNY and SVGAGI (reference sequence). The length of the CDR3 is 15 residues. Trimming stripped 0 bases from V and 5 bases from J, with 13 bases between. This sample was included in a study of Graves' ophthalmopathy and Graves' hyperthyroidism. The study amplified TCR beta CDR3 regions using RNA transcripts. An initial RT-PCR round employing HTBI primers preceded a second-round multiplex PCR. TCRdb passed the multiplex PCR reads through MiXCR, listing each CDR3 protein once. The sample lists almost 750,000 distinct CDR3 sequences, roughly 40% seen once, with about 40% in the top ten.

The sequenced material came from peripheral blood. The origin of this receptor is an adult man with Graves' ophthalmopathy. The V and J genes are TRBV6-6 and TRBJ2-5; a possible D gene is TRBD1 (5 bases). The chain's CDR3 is CASSYSKGLPETQYF. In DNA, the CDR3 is TGTGCCAGCAGTTACTCGAAGGGGCTTCCGGAGACCCAGTACTTC.